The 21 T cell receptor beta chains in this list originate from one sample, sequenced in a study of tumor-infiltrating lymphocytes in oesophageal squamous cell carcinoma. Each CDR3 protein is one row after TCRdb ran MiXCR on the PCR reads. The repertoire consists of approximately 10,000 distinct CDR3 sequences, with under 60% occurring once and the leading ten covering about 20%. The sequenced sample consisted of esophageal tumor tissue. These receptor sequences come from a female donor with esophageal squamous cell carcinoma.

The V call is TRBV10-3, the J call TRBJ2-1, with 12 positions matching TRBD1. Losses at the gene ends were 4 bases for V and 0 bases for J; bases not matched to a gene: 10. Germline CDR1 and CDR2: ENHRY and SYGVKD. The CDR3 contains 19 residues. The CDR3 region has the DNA TGTGCCATCAGTGGGTCAACGGGACAGGGGGCTAGCTCCTACAATGAGCAGTTCTTC. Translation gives CAISGSTGQGASSYNEQFF.

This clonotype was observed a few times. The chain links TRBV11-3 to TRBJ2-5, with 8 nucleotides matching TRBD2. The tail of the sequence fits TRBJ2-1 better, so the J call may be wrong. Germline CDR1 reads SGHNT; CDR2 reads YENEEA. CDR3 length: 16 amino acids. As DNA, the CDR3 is TGTGCCAGCAGCTTAGATGGGACTAGTGGCTACAATGAGCAGTTCTTC. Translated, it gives CASSLDGTSGYNEQFF.

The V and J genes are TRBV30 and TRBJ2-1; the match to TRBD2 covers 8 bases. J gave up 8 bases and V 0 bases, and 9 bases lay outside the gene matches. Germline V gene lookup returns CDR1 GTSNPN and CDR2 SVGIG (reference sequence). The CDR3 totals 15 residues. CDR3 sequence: CAWSVGNSGKDEQFF. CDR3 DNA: TGTGCCTGGAGTGTTGGAAATAGCGGGAAGGATGAGCAGTTCTTC.

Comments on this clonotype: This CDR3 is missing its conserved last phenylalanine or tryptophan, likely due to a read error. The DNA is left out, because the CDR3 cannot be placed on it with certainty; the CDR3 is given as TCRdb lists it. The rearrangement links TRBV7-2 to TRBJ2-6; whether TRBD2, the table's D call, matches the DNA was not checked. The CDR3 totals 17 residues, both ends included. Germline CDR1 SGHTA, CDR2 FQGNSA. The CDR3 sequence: CASSLGVRGQNEQFFGA.

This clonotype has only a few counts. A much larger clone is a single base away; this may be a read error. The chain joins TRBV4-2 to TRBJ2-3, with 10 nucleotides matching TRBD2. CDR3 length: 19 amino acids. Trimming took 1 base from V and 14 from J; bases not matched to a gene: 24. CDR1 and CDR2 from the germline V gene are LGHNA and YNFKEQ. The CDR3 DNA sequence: TGTGCCAGCAGCCAAGCAGCGGGAGGGACCCTAAGTCAGACCGGGGAGCTGTATTTT. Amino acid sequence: CASSQAAGGTLSQTGELYF.

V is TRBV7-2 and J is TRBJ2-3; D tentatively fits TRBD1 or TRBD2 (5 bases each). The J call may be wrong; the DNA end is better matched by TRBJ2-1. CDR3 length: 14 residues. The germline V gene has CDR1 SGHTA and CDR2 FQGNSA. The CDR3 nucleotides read TGTGCCAGCAGCTTAGCGGGACCCTACAATGAGCAGTTCTTC. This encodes CASSLAGPYNEQFF.

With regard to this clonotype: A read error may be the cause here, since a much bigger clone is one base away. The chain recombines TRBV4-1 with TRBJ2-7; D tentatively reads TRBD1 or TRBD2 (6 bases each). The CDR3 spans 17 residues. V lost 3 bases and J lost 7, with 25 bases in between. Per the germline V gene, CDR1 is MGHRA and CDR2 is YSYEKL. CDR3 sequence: CASSQEQWGANYNEQYF. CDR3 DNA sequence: TGCGCCAGCAGCCAGGAACAGTGGGGGGCGAATTACAATGAGCAGTACTTC.

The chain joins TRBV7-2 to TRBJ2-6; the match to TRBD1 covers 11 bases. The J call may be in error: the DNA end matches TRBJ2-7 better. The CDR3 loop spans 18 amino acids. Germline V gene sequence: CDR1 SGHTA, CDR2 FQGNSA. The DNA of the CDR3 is TGTGCCAGCAGCCCGCGGACAGGGGGCAACAGGCTGTACAATGAGCAGTACTTC. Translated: CASSPRTGGNRLYNEQYF.

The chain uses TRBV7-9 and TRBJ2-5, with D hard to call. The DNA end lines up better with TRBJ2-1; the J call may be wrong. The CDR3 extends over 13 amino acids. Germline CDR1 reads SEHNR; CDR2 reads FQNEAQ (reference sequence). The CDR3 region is CASSFSEDNEQFF. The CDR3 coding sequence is TGTGCCAGCAGCTTCTCCGAGGACAATGAGCAGTTCTTC.

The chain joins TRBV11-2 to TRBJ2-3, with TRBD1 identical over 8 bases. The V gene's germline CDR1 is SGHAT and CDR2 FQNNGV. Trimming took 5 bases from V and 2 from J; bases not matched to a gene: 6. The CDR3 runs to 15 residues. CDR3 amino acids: CASSTRQGPTDTQYF. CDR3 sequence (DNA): TGTGCCAGCAGCACTAGACAGGGGCCCACAGATACGCAGTATTTT.

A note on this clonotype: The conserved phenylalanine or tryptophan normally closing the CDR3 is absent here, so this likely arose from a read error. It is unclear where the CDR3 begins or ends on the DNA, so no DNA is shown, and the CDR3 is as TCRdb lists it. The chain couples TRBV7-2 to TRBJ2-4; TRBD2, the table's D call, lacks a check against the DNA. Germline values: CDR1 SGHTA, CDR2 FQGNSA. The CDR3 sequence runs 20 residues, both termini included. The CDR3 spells CASSSSLRLAETYNEQFFGN.

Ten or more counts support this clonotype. CDR3 in amino acids: CASSLQPGMNTEAFF. CDR3 nucleotides: TGTGCCAGCAGCTTACAACCAGGGATGAACACTGAAGCTTTCTTT. The chain recombines TRBV5-6 with TRBJ1-1, with D possibly TRBD1 on 5 matching bases. The V gene's germline CDR1 is SGHDT and CDR2 YYEEEE. Trimming took 2 bases from V and 0 from J, leaving 11 bases between them. The CDR3 runs to 15 residues.

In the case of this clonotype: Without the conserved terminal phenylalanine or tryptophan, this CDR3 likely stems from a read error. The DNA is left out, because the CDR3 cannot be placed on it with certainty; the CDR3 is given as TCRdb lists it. The CDR3 is CATQALGGISGYTFGS. This chain links TRBV27 with TRBJ2-3; no DNA check was done on the table's D call, TRBD1. Germline V gives CDR1 MNHEY, CDR2 SMNVEV (reference sequence). Inclusive of both ends, the CDR3 amounts to 16 amino acids.

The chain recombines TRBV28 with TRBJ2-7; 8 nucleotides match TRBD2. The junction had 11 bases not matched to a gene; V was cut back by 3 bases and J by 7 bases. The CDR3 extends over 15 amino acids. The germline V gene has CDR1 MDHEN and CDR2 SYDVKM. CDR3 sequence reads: CASSLPKGLAGEQYF. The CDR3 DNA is TGTGCCAGCAGTTTGCCGAAAGGACTAGCAGGTGAGCAGTACTTC.

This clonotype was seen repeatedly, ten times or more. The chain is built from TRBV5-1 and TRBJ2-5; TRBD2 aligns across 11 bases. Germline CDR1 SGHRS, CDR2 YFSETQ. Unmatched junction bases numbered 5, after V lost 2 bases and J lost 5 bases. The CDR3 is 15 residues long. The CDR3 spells CASSFLTSGVETQYF. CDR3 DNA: TGCGCCAGCAGCTTCCTGACTAGCGGGGTGGAGACCCAGTACTTC.

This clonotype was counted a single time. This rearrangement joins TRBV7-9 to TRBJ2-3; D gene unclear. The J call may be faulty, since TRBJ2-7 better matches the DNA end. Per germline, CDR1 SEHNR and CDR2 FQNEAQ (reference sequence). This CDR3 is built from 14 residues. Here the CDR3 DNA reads TGTGCCAGCAGCTCGTATTTGGTGTCCTACGAGCAGTACTTC. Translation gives CASSSYLVSYEQYF.

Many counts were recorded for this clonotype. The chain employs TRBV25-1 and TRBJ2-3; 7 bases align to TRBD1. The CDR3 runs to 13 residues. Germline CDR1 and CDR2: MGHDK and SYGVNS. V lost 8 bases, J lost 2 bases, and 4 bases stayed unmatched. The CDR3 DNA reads TGTGCCAGCCTGGGACAGAACACAGATACGCAGTATTTT. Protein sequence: CASLGQNTDTQYF.

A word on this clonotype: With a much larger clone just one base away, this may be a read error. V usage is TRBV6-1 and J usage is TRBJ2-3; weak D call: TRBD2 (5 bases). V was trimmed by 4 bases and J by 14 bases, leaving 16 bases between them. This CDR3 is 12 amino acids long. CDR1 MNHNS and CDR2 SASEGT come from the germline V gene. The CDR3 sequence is CASSAEAGELYF. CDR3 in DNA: TGTGCCAGCAGTGCCGAAGCCGGGGAGCTGTATTTT.

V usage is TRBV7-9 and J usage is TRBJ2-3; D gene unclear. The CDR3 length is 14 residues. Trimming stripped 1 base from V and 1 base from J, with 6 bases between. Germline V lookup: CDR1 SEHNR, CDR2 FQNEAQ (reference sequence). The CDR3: CASSLEVGTDTQYF. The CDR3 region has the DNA TGTGCCAGCAGCTTAGAAGTTGGCACAGATACGCAGTATTTT.

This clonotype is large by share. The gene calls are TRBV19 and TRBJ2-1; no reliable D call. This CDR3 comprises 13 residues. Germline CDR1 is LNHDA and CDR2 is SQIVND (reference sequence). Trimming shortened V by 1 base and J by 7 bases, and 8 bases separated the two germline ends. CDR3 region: CASSIAGLNEQFF. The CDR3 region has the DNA TGTGCCAGTAGTATAGCGGGTTTGAATGAGCAGTTCTTC.

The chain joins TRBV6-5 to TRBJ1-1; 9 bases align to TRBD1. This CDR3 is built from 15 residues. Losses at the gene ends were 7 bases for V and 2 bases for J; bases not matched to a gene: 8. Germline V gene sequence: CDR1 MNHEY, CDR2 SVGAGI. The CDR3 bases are TGTGCCAGCACCAAGAGGACAGGGGTCAACACTGAAGCTTTCTTT. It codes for CASTKRTGVNTEAFF.